This entry features one TCR beta chain sequence. As yet, its antigen is unknown. Germline CDR1 reads SGDLS; CDR2 reads YYNGEE. J was trimmed by 5 bases and V by 4 bases; bases with no gene match: 9. The CDR3 contains 14 residues. These data originate in a study of OX40 agonist ivuxolimab in advanced cancers. The table came from immunoSEQ multiplex PCR; TCRdb's copy has only in-frame clones and leaves some out. The sample shows about 99,000 clones, more than 85% of them seen only once. Overall study findings and caveats: CD4+ and CD8+ blood T cells expanded clonally by week 6 at 0.1 to 3.0 mg/kg.

This TCR came from an adult with an advanced solid tumor such as melanoma, head and neck, liver or kidney cancer. The starting material was CD4+ or CD8+ T cells sorted from blood, obtained in a trial of the OX40 agonist ivuxolimab. The V call is TRBV9, the J call TRBJ2-7, with TRBD2 identical over 7 bases. The CDR3 bases are TGTGCCAGCAGCCCCCGAGCGGGGTTCAACGAGCAGTACTTC. Protein product: CASSPRAGFNEQYF.